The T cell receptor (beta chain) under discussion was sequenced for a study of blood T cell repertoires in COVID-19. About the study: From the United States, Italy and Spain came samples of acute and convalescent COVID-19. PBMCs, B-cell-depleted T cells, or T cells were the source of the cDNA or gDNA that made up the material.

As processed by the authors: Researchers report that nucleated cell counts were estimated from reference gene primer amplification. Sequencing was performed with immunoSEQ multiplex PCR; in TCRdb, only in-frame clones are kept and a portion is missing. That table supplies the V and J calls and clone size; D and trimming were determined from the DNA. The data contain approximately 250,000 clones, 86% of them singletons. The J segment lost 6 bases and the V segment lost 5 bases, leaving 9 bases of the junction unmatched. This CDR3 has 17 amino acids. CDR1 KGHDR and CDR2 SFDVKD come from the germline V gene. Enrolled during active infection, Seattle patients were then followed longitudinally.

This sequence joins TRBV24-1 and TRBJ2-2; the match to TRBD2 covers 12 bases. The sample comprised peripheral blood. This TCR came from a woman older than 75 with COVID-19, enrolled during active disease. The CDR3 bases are TGTGCCACCAGTGGTCCTGGACTAGCGGGACGTTCCGGGGAGCTGTTTTTT. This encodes CATSGPGLAGRSGELFF.